This T cell receptor (beta chain) is drawn from a study of OX40 agonist ivuxolimab in advanced cancers. About the study: Ivuxolimab is a fully human IgG2 antibody that activates OX40 (CD134).

Sequencing was performed with immunoSEQ multiplex PCR; in TCRdb, only in-frame clones are kept and a portion is missing. The sample includes 92,000 or so clones, over 80% of them seen just once. Germline values: CDR1 MRHNA, CDR2 SNTAGT. Trimming took off 0 bases at V and 6 bases at J, with 12 bases between the two ends. The length of the CDR3 is 15 residues. This clone was seen more than once but under ten times. Its antigen is currently unknown. Study-level points and caveats: Part of the nonresponder group also had normalized T-cell clonal expansion that was low.

The chain carries TRBV6-4 and TRBJ2-1; perhaps TRBD2 as D (6 bases). This sequence originates from an adult with an advanced solid tumor such as melanoma, head and neck, liver or kidney cancer. Sequenced here: CD4+ or CD8+ T cells sorted from blood, sampled in a trial of the OX40 agonist ivuxolimab. The CDR3 bases are TGTGCCAGCAGTGACTCAACTAGCCCTTCCAATGAGCAGTTCTTC. This translates into CASSDSTSPSNEQFF.